Here is one T cell receptor (beta chain) with its context. The antigen remains unidentified. These data are taken from a study of shared clonotypes between healthy human individuals. Notes on the study in general: A generally larger estimated richness was seen in naive subsets than in memory subsets.

V lost 3 bases and J lost 10, with 13 bases in between. The CDR3 contains 12 residues. Germline V gives CDR1 SGHNT, CDR2 YYREEE (reference sequence). Libraries were prepared by immunoSEQ multiplex PCR; TCRdb keeps only in-frame clonotypes and omits some of them. The sample consists of fewer than 1.4 million clones, around 78% of them appearing once. The chain joins TRBV5-4 to TRBJ1-2; a possible D gene is TRBD1 (5 bases). The TCR was taken from a man aged 18 to 35 in good health. Some clones in this sample may be carry-over from other donors' samples. Sequencing was performed on memory CD4+ T cells from PBMCs. The subset here: CD45RA-negative fraction. The CDR3 DNA reads as TGTGCCAGCAGCTCGCCAGACAGTGTCTACACCTTC. It specifies CASSSPDSVYTF.